These 24 T cell receptor beta chains originate from one sample sequenced in a study of monozygotic twins with inflammatory bowel disease. TCRdb reprocessed the 5' RACE reads; each CDR3 protein has one entry and no DNA is given. Here the sample table reports 150,000 to 200,000 distinct CDR3 sequences. The sequencing input was blood. These receptors were taken from a human donor with ulcerative colitis or Crohn's disease, or a healthy co-twin of an affected twin (not recorded which).

The rearrangement links TRBV24-1 to TRBJ2-3; lacking DNA, the TRBD1 call made by TCRdb goes unchecked. Germline V CDR1 and CDR2: KGHDR, SFDVKD. The CDR3 length is 17 residues. The CDR3 sequence: CATSTIPGTGDTDTQYF.

This chain uses TRBV9 with TRBJ1-5. The CDR3 has 14 residues. Germline V CDR1 and CDR2: SGDLS, YYNGEE. CDR3 sequence reads: CASSVGILNQPQHF.

The chain links TRBV7-9 to TRBJ2-7; TCRdb selects TRBD2, and the lack of DNA leaves this call unchecked. CDR1 SEHNR and CDR2 FQNEAQ come from the germline V gene (reference sequence). CDR3 length equals 17 residues. The CDR3 spells CASSLEGIGSGSYEQYF.

This sequence joins TRBV6-5 and TRBJ2-4; TCRdb outputs TRBD2, but without DNA this stays unchecked. The CDR3 has 15 residues. In germline, CDR1 is MNHEY, CDR2 SVGAGI. CDR3: CASSYRGLPKDVQYF.

The chain uses TRBV5-1 and TRBJ2-2; absent DNA, TCRdb's TRBD1 call cannot be checked. The CDR3 is 16 amino acids. Looked up from germline, CDR1 is SGHRS and CDR2 is YFSETQ. CDR3 amino acids: CASSFTGTGRSGELFF.

V is TRBV19 and J is TRBJ2-1; there is no DNA to check the TCRdb D call of TRBD1. The CDR3 sequence is 14 residues long. Germline CDR1 is LNHDA and CDR2 is SQIVND (reference sequence). Here the CDR3 reads CASSILGQLREQFF.

J is TRBJ2-7 and V is TRBV6-5; TCRdb designates TRBD2, a call that cannot be tested without DNA. The CDR3 length is 17 residues. Germline-derived CDR1 and CDR2 are MNHEY and SVGAGI. CDR3 loop: CASSYRLAGVSDYEQYF.

The chain joins TRBV12-3 or TRBV12-4 to TRBJ1-5; without DNA, the TCRdb call of TRBD1 cannot be checked. The CDR3 is 16 amino acids. CDR3 protein: CASSLNPGAVNRPQHF.

The V gene is TRBV4-1, the J gene TRBJ2-7; lacking DNA, the TRBD1 call made by TCRdb goes unchecked. The CDR3 loop spans 15 amino acids. CDR1 MGHRA and CDR2 YSYEKL come from the germline V gene. The CDR3 sequence: CASSQGPGNGYEQYF.

This chain uses TRBV20-1 with TRBJ1-1. The CDR3 consists of 12 residues. Germline V gene sequence: CDR1 DFQATT, CDR2 SNEGSKA (reference sequence). CDR3 loop: CSARNVNTEAFF.

This chain links TRBV14 with TRBJ1-5. This CDR3 has 13 amino acids. In germline, CDR1 is SGHDN, CDR2 FVKESK. CDR3 sequence reads: CASSHSRDQPQHF.

This chain links TRBV3-1 with TRBJ1-1. The CDR3 has 14 amino acids. Germline assignment: CDR1 LGHDT and CDR2 YNNKEL (reference sequence). This CDR3 is CASSQVVLNTEAFF.

The V and J genes are TRBV20-1 and TRBJ2-1; the D gene TCRdb calls, TRBD2, cannot be checked with no DNA. In germline, CDR1 is DFQATT, CDR2 SNEGSKA (reference sequence). The CDR3 covers 16 residues. The CDR3 sequence: CSPSASGRAGYNEQFF.

V gene TRBV4-1 combines with J gene TRBJ2-2; TCRdb picks TRBD2, but there is no DNA to check that call. CDR3 length: 17 amino acids. The germline CDR1 and CDR2 sequences are MGHRA and YSYEKL. CDR3 sequence reads: CASSLDGLAGGTGELFF.

The chain recombines TRBV7-3 with TRBJ2-2; TCRdb's D call of TRBD2 is untestable without DNA. The CDR3 contains 16 residues. Germline CDR1 is SGHTA and CDR2 is FQGTGA. The CDR3 is CASSRGASSGTGELFF.

The chain employs TRBV5-1 and TRBJ1-5. The germline gives CDR1 SGHRS, CDR2 YFSETQ. The CDR3 loop spans 13 amino acids. The CDR3 sequence: CASSLVGNQPQHF.

J is TRBJ2-7 and V is TRBV7-9; TCRdb proposes TRBD1, but this gene call is untestable without DNA. The CDR3 covers 14 residues. The germline CDR1 and CDR2 sequences are SEHNR and FQNEAQ (reference sequence). The CDR3 is CASSPSGKWGEQYF.

The J gene is TRBJ2-3, the V gene TRBV24-1; the TRBD2 assignment by TCRdb is unverifiable without DNA. Germline V gene sequence: CDR1 KGHDR, CDR2 SFDVKD. The CDR3 runs 14 residues. CDR3 region: CATSEAGASDTQYF.

The chain has TRBV4-2 and TRBJ1-2. The germline CDR1 and CDR2 sequences are LGHNA and YNFKEQ. The CDR3 covers 13 residues. CDR3 region: CASSQGTPYGYTF.

This chain joins TRBV6-5 and TRBJ2-7; TCRdb lists TRBD1, though no DNA is available to test this call. This CDR3 spans 15 amino acids. Germline values: CDR1 MNHEY, CDR2 SVGAGI. CDR3 residues: CASSTWDNLNYEQYF.

This rearrangement joins TRBV5-1 to TRBJ2-1; TCRdb reports TRBD2, a call that lacks DNA to check it against. Germline CDR1 is SGHRS and CDR2 is YFSETQ. The CDR3 runs 17 residues. This chain's CDR3 is CASTQGSPSGFYNEQLF.

The chain links TRBV7-9 to TRBJ1-2; with no DNA, the TCRdb D assignment of TRBD1 cannot be verified. The CDR3 extends over 14 amino acids. CDR1 and CDR2 from the germline V gene are SEHNR and FQNEAQ (reference sequence). This CDR3 reads CASSPAGGSYGYTF.

The rearrangement links TRBV12-3 or TRBV12-4 to TRBJ1-3; TCRdb outputs TRBD1, but without DNA this stays unchecked. The CDR3 consists of 15 residues. CDR3 loop: CASSRDRPGGNTIYF.

V gene TRBV3-1 combines with J gene TRBJ2-7; TCRdb's assignment of TRBD1 cannot be checked, as there is no DNA. This CDR3 comprises 16 residues. The germline V gene encodes CDR1 LGHDT and CDR2 YNNKEL (reference sequence). The CDR3 region is CASSQGPDPFSYEQYF.